This record looks at one T cell receptor beta chain sequence and its context. Which antigen it targets is not known. No base-level quality is on record; no much larger clone is a single base apart. This sample is drawn from a study of shared clonotypes between healthy human individuals (dated by TCRdb to the early 2020s). Looking at the study overall: The cohort comprised a couple of women and three men aged 18 to 49 years. Per donor, three plates each were used for CD4 naive and CD4 memory, two for CD8 naive, and one for CD8 memory. To estimate repertoire size and how much clonotypes are shared between individuals, the study performed deep sequencing of blood TCR repertoires from roughly five healthy adults. To increase sequencing depth and limit assay-specific biases, different laboratories used diverse techniques to prepare libraries and sequence TCR repertoires. Each donor's leukapheresis produced roughly between about 0.8 and 8.9 billion PBMCs.

The donors were healthy, HIV-negative adults who had no recently reported acute infections or vaccinations. All donors were Caucasian adults living in Nashville, Tennessee, USA. CD4+ T cells were enriched through magnetic negative selection, after which naive cells were positively selected on CD45RA and the remaining negative fraction served as the memory subset. After blood collection by leukapheresis, PBMCs were isolated using Ficoll-Histopaque density gradient centrifugation and then cryopreserved in the vapor phase of liquid nitrogen. Analytical flow cytometry was used to check the purity and quantity of every magnetically sorted T cell population. Genomic DNA was isolated from every sorted fraction and measured by UV absorbance on a Nanodrop 2000c. TCR CDR3 regions were amplified from genomic DNA by multiplex PCR using the deep immunoSEQ assay. Extracted genomic DNA from each cell subset was distributed evenly across all wells of several immunoSEQ 96-well plates, and each plate was treated as a replicate. For sorted subsets, around 200 ng genomic DNA, equal to approximately 30,000 T cell genomes, was loaded into each replicate PCR. Purified libraries were quantified with a Qubit 3.0 fluorometer, sized on a Bioanalyzer 2100, and re-quantified with the KAPA Library Quantification kit. Every immunoSEQ 96-well plate was sequenced on a dedicated single-read 150-cycle Illumina NextSeq 550 flow cell. The paper's data handling went like this. Because the immunoSEQ output held only junctional sequences and lacked quality scores, the filtering could not match the filtering applied to full-length reads. Sequences were annotated with PyIR, a Python wrapper for IgBLAST v1.9, and V/J genes and CDR3 were assigned using IMGT germline references. Reads with weak V/J assignments (E-value above 1e-6), missing CDR3, stop codons, out-of-frame junctions, or ambiguous translated residues were removed. V3J clonotypes were defined by identical inferred V gene, J gene, and CDR3 amino acid sequence. To compute the percentage overlap between repertoires, the number of shared unique clonotypes was divided by the size of the smaller repertoire. RTK rarefaction, the Chao1 estimator, and Recon v2.1 estimates of unobserved clonotypes were used to assess repertoire richness. For all TCRbeta clonotypes obtained by the gDNA method from a handful of donors, generation probabilities were computed with OLGA. What TCRdb holds here is the immuneACCESS table cut down to in-frame rearrangements. Part of the clones is not present; checked against another copy, under half of the missing clones reflect an unresolved V gene, and the others are unexplained. The V and J calls and clone size were taken over from that table, and D and trimming were inferred from the DNA. For this sample there are 2 million to 2.5 million clones; 90% to 97% appear just once. The ten largest clones add up to approximately 0.13% of the sample.

Broader findings and caveats from the paper: Based on pairwise subsampling, the degree of clonotype sharing among donors was expected to be affected by sequencing depth. Around 5% of naive CD4, 3% to 4% of naive CD8, approximately 2% of memory CD4, and around 0.42% of memory CD8 clonotypes were shared across a handful of donors. The genetic and exposure-history diversity represented was limited by the small number of donors. Even with the large sequencing depth, rarefaction of the sorted-subset datasets indicated that sequencing was incomplete. Estimated clonotype richness was generally larger for naive than for memory subsets. Compared with non-shared clonotypes, clonotypes shared by all four sorted-subset donors had higher generation probabilities. Sampling was restricted to blood, and TCR repertoires in tissue are likely to differ from TCR repertoires in blood.

The source material was naive CD4+ T cells sorted from blood. Reading the label with the study, this specimen's cell subset or site is: CD45RA+ positively selected. The sequence was obtained from a man aged 18 to 30 in good health.

DNA sequence: TGTGCCAGCAGCCGTCCACAGGGAAACCAAGAGACCCAGTACTTC. Its protein is CASSRPQGNQETQYF. The V and J segments used are TRBV7-9 and TRBJ2-5; TRBD1 is possibly the D segment (6 matching bases). The CDR3 has 15 amino acids, counting the end cysteine and phenylalanine. Here the CDR3 DNA is all that survives: 45 bases in frame from base 1. From a lookup of the germline V gene (reference sequence), CDR1 and CDR2 are SEHNR and FQNEAQ. The junction shows trimming of 5 bases on V and 0 bases on J, plus 13 bases between the germline ends.